The 5 T cell receptor beta chains reported below all come from one sample, sequenced in a study of blood T cell repertoires in COVID-19. Method: immunoSEQ multiplex PCR; TCRdb's copy keeps in-frame clones and lacks some. This table has over 85,000 clones, over 60% appearing once. Sequencing used peripheral blood. These receptors originate from a woman of 80 years or more with active or convalescent COVID-19.

This chain joins TRBV7-9 and TRBJ2-1; 9 nucleotides line up with TRBD2. V trimming: 10 bases; J trimming: 0 bases; junction bases outside the gene matches: 7. This CDR3 has 15 residues. CDR1 and CDR2 (germline): SEHNR, FQNEAQ (reference sequence). As DNA, the CDR3 is TGTGCCATCAAGCTTAGCGGGAGCTCCTACAATGAGCAGTTCTTC. It codes for CAIKLSGSSYNEQFF.

The chain has TRBV5-1 and TRBJ2-7, with 7 bases fitting TRBD1. Germline assignment: CDR1 SGHRS and CDR2 YFSETQ. Trimming removed 3 bases from V and 0 bases from J; junction bases left unmatched: 3. The CDR3 is 14 residues long. CDR3 protein: CASSSDRSSYEQYF. CDR3 DNA: TGCGCCAGCAGCTCGGACAGGAGCTCCTACGAGCAGTACTTC.

The chain carries TRBV29-1 and TRBJ2-3; TRBD2 aligns across 13 bases. In germline, CDR1 is SQVTM, CDR2 ANQGSEA. With V trimmed by 3 bases and J by 8 bases, 2 bases remained unmatched. The CDR3 contains 13 residues. In nucleotides, the CDR3 is TGCAGCGTTGAGGGGACTAGCGGGGTTACGCAGTATTTT. It translates to CSVEGTSGVTQYF.

To note about this clone: The same CDR3 also results from other DNA sequences found in this sample. The J gene is TRBJ2-7, the V gene TRBV5-1, with 10 nucleotides matching TRBD2. From germline, CDR1 is SGHRS and CDR2 YFSETQ. With V trimmed by 0 bases and J by 3 bases, 3 bases remained unmatched. This CDR3 has 15 amino acids. The CDR3 loop is CASSLGASGSYEQYF. DNA of the CDR3: TGCGCCAGCAGCTTGGGTGCTAGCGGGAGCTACGAGCAGTACTTC. The full variable domain, with the rest looked up from reference TRBV5-1 and TRBJ2-7, is KAGVTQTPRYLIKTRGQQVTLSCSPISGHRSVSWYQQTPGQGLQFLFEYFSETQRNKGNFPGRFSGRQFSNSRSEMNVSTLELGDSALYLCASSLGASGSYEQYFGPGTRLTVT.

This chain links TRBV6-6 with TRBJ2-5; 10 bases line up with TRBD2. The CDR3 covers 13 residues. Per germline, CDR1 MNHNY and CDR2 SVGAGI (reference sequence). Germline trimming cut 6 bases from V and 4 bases from J; bases unmatched to any gene: 2. The DNA for the CDR3 is TGTGCCAGCAGGTGGACTAGCGGAGAGACCCAGTACTTC. It translates to CASRWTSGETQYF.